The 24 T cell receptor beta chains listed next were all sequenced from one sample in a study of blood T cell repertoires in COVID-19. Here immunoSEQ multiplex PCR was the method, and the copy in TCRdb shows in-frame clones only, minus some. The sample lists around 100,000 clones; approximately 70% were seen once. Sample: peripheral blood. Source of these receptors: an older man with acute or convalescent COVID-19.

The genes are TRBV10-3 and TRBJ2-7, with a weak D call TRBD2 (6 bases). The CDR3 is 16 residues long. Trimming took 3 bases from V and 3 from J, leaving 18 bases between them. Per the germline V gene, CDR1 is ENHRY and CDR2 is SYGVKD. CDR3 in amino acids: CAISESVGTLYYEQYF. In DNA form, the CDR3 reads TGTGCCATCAGTGAATCCGTCGGGACTTTATACTACGAGCAGTACTTC.

The chain recombines TRBV12-3 or TRBV12-4 with TRBJ2-3, with TRBD1 matching 9 bases. V shed 11 bases and J 4 bases; nucleotides not matched to a gene: 7. The CDR3 spans 13 residues. The chain's CDR3 is CASNRGRADTQYF. CDR3 sequence (DNA): TGTGCCTCAAACAGGGGGCGCGCAGATACGCAGTATTTT.

The V and J genes are TRBV19 and TRBJ1-1; D uncertain. Trimming took 6 bases from V and 2 from J, leaving 16 bases between them. CDR3 length: 15 amino acids. Germline V lookup: CDR1 LNHDA, CDR2 SQIVND (reference sequence). This chain's CDR3 is CASRTERGINTEAFF. DNA of the CDR3: TGTGCCAGTAGGACGGAGCGAGGTATAAACACTGAAGCTTTCTTT. The variable domain in full, with the rest retrieved from reference TRBV19 and TRBJ1-1, is DGGITQSPKYLFRKEGQNVTLSCEQNLNHDAMYWYRQDPGQGLRLIYYSQIVNDFQKGDIAEGYSVSREKKESFPLTVTSAQKNPTAFYLCASRTERGINTEAFFGQGTRLTVV.

The gene calls are TRBV7-9 and TRBJ1-2, with D uncertain. Germline V CDR1 and CDR2: SEHNR, FQNEAQ (reference sequence). The V and J ends lost 1 base and 8 bases respectively, with 14 bases between them. The CDR3 is 14 residues long. This chain's CDR3 is CASSLVRGTVGYTF. The CDR3 region has the DNA TGTGCCAGCAGCTTAGTGCGCGGCACGGTGGGCTACACCTTC.

The chain links TRBV11-2 to TRBJ1-2; D call uncertain. Germline V gives CDR1 SGHAT, CDR2 FQNNGV. CDR3 length: 13 residues. V was clipped by 4 bases and J by 5 bases, with 11 bases between them. The CDR3 here is CASSSSGPYGYTF. CDR3 in DNA: TGTGCCAGCAGCTCAAGCGGACCGTATGGCTACACCTTC.

The genes are TRBV29-1 and TRBJ1-2, with 7 bases lining up with TRBD1. The CDR3 has 13 amino acids. Germline V CDR1 and CDR2: SQVTM, ANQGSEA. Losses at the gene ends were 4 bases for V and 7 bases for J; bases not matched to a gene: 9. DNA for the CDR3: TGCAGCGTTGGACAGGGAGTTGGATCTGGCTACACCTTC. This translates into CSVGQGVGSGYTF.

The CDR3 DNA reads TGTGCCAGCAGTTCCCACTCTCAAACCGATGAGCAGTTCTTC. It codes for CASSSHSQTDEQFF. This chain links TRBV6-5 with TRBJ2-1; D is uncertain. Trimming removed 4 bases from V and 8 bases from J, with 15 bases in between. Germline values: CDR1 MNHEY, CDR2 SVGAGI. The CDR3 is made up of 14 amino acids.

This clone was seen only once. Other DNA sequences in this sample translate to the same CDR3. The chain recombines TRBV7-2 with TRBJ2-7; D gene unclear. The CDR3 runs to 13 residues. With 1 base removed from V and 4 bases from J, the gap between germline ends came to 8 bases. Germline V lookup: CDR1 SGHTA, CDR2 FQGNSA. The CDR3 nucleotides are TGTGCCAGCAGCTTAGGAGGCGGTTACGAGCAGTACTTC. This gives the protein CASSLGGGYEQYF.

The chain recombines TRBV28 with TRBJ2-2, with D possibly being TRBD2 (6 bases). Germline CDR1 reads MDHEN; CDR2 reads SYDVKM. This CDR3 spans 15 amino acids. V lost 3 bases and J lost 0, with 8 bases in between. CDR3 sequence: CASSLAGSNTGELFF. CDR3 nucleotide sequence: TGTGCCAGCAGTTTGGCGGGGTCGAACACCGGGGAGCTGTTTTTT.

This sequence joins TRBV7-9 and TRBJ1-5; 7 bases map to TRBD1. V shed 0 bases and J 0 bases; nucleotides not matched to a gene: 5. The CDR3 loop spans 17 amino acids. The germline V gene encodes CDR1 SEHNR and CDR2 FQNEAQ (reference sequence). Here the CDR3 DNA reads TGTGCCAGCAGCTTAGCTACAGGGGAGTATAGCAATCAGCCCCAGCATTTT. Amino acid sequence: CASSLATGEYSNQPQHF.

The gene calls are TRBV7-6 and TRBJ1-3; D is undetermined. Germline V gene sequence: CDR1 SGHVS, CDR2 FNYEAQ. There are 17 residues in the CDR3. The V end was cut by 5 bases, the J end by 0 bases, with 17 bases between. The chain's CDR3 is CASSLRTDFFSGNTIYF. As DNA, the CDR3 is TGTGCCAGCAGCCTACGAACAGATTTTTTCTCTGGAAACACCATATATTTT.

This clone was seen a few times. The genes are TRBV6-5 and TRBJ2-5, with TRBD2 as a possible D gene (6 bases). CDR3 size: 14 residues. CDR1 MNHEY and CDR2 SVGAGI come from the germline V gene. The ends were cut back, 0 bases at V and 5 bases at J, with 10 bases in the middle. The CDR3 nucleotides read TGTGCCAGCAGTTACTCGGAGGGGCGGGAGACCCAGTACTTC. Residues: CASSYSEGRETQYF.

The chain uses TRBV6-2 or TRBV6-3 and TRBJ2-6, with 7 nucleotides matching TRBD1. The CDR3 has 15 amino acids. Trimming took 5 bases from V and 2 from J; bases not matched to a gene: 3. CDR1 is MNHEY and CDR2 is SVGEGT in the germline V gene. The CDR3 loop is CASSLQGTGANVLTF. The CDR3 nucleotides read TGTGCCAGCAGTCTACAGGGGACTGGGGCCAACGTCCTGACTTTC.

The chain carries TRBV6-5 and TRBJ2-5; TRBD1 aligns across 8 bases. V was pared by 5 bases and J by 2 bases, with 7 bases of the junction left unmatched. Germline-derived CDR1 and CDR2 are MNHEY and SVGAGI. The CDR3 is 15 amino acids. The CDR3 DNA reads as TGTGCCAGCAGTCGGTCCGGGACAGGACAAGAGACCCAGTACTTC. It specifies CASSRSGTGQETQYF.

This clone was counted between two and nine times. The chain employs TRBV14 and TRBJ2-1; 8 nucleotides match TRBD2. Germline V gene data show CDR1 as SGHDN and CDR2 as FVKESK. The CDR3 is 13 amino acids. Unmatched junction bases numbered 5, after V lost 4 bases and J lost 9 bases. The CDR3: CASSLAGSGEQFF. The CDR3 nucleotides are TGTGCCAGCAGCCTAGCGGGAAGCGGTGAGCAGTTCTTC.

The chain has TRBV18 and TRBJ2-1, with D tentatively TRBD1 (5 bases). Trimming shortened V by 6 bases and J by 6 bases, and 15 bases separated the two germline ends. Per the germline V gene, CDR1 is KGHSH and CDR2 is LQKENI. CDR3 size: 14 residues. The CDR3 coding sequence is TGTGCCAGCTCGTCCATCGAGCAGGGCAATGAGCAGTTCTTC. Its protein product is CASSSIEQGNEQFF.

The rearrangement joins TRBV28 to TRBJ2-7; 9 nucleotides line up with TRBD1. Germline V CDR1 and CDR2: MDHEN, SYDVKM. The CDR3 spans 12 residues. V lost 11 bases to trimming and J lost 7 bases; unmatched junction nucleotides: 9. The CDR3 DNA follows: TGTGCCGCACGACAGGGGGTACGAGAGCAGTACTTC. Translation gives CAARQGVREQYF. Supplemented by reference TRBV28 and TRBJ2-7, the full variable domain reads DVKVTQSSRYLVKRTGEKVFLECVQDMDHENMFWYRQDPGLGLRLIYFSYDVKMKEKGDIPEGYSVSREKKERFSLILESASTNQTSMYLCAARQGVREQYFGPGTRLTVT.

The V and J genes are TRBV4-3 and TRBJ2-2; 7 bases agree with TRBD1. This CDR3 comprises 15 residues. Trimming at V came to 4 bases and at J to 4 bases, leaving 6 bases not matched to a gene. Germline CDR1 reads LGHNA; CDR2 reads YSLEER. DNA for the CDR3: TGCGCCAGCAGCCGCGGACAGGCACCCACCGGGGAGCTGTTTTTT. Translation gives CASSRGQAPTGELFF.

Of note for this clone: This sample also contains other DNA sequences that code for the same CDR3. This chain links TRBV28 with TRBJ2-7, with D tentatively TRBD1 (5 bases). CDR3 length: 12 amino acids. V dropped 6 bases and J dropped 0 bases, with 6 bases sitting between them. Per germline, CDR1 MDHEN and CDR2 SYDVKM. The CDR3 DNA is TGTGCCAGCAGAAGGGGCTCCTACGAGCAGTACTTC. It yields the protein CASRRGSYEQYF.

J is TRBJ2-3 and V is TRBV3-1 (or the pseudogene TRBV3-2); 11 nucleotides line up with TRBD2. The V gene end was trimmed by 6 bases and the J gene end by 7 bases; junction bases not matched to a gene: 12. Germline V gene lookup returns CDR1 LGHDT and CDR2 YNNKEL (reference sequence). This CDR3 is built from 16 residues. This CDR3 reads CASRPSTSGSKHTQYF. CDR3 nucleotide sequence: TGTGCCAGCAGGCCCAGCACTAGCGGGAGTAAACATACGCAGTATTTT.

The chain couples TRBV10-3 to TRBJ2-7, with D possibly TRBD1 on 6 matching bases. V was shortened by 0 bases and J by 6 bases, with 12 bases between the two germline ends. The germline CDR1 and CDR2 sequences are ENHRY and SYGVKD. The CDR3 loop spans 14 amino acids. The CDR3 here is CAISESGQSTEQYF. The CDR3 DNA sequence: TGTGCCATCAGTGAGTCGGGACAAAGTACCGAGCAGTACTTC.

The CDR3, as DNA: TGTGCCAGCAGCTTAACCGGGACAGCCCCAGGGAAGTACTTC. Its translation: CASSLTGTAPGKYF. The rearrangement links TRBV28 to TRBJ2-7, with 7 positions matching TRBD1. Germline trimming cut 6 bases from V and 11 bases from J; bases unmatched to any gene: 16. Germline loops: CDR1 MDHEN, CDR2 SYDVKM. This CDR3 region has 14 residues.

A single count supports this clone. The gene calls are TRBV28 and TRBJ1-5, with 7 bases that match TRBD1. V dropped 6 bases and J dropped 1; count of bases not matched to a gene: 3. The CDR3 is 14 amino acids. In germline, CDR1 is MDHEN, CDR2 SYDVKM. CDR3 nucleotide sequence: TGTGCCAGCAGACAGGGGTTAAGCAATCAGCCCCAGCATTTT. This gives the protein CASRQGLSNQPQHF.

This clone was recorded a few times. V and J are TRBV28 and TRBJ1-1; TRBD1 matches 7 bases. Looked up from germline, CDR1 is MDHEN and CDR2 is SYDVKM. Unmatched junction bases numbered 7, after V lost 10 bases and J lost 5 bases. The CDR3 totals 12 residues. For the CDR3, the DNA is TGTGCCACCCGTGACAGGGAAACTGAAGCTTTCTTT. Translation: CATRDRETEAFF. Combining the CDR3 with reference TRBV28 and TRBJ1-1 gives the whole variable domain DVKVTQSSRYLVKRTGEKVFLECVQDMDHENMFWYRQDPGLGLRLIYFSYDVKMKEKGDIPEGYSVSREKKERFSLILESASTNQTSMYLCATRDRETEAFFGQGTRLTVV.